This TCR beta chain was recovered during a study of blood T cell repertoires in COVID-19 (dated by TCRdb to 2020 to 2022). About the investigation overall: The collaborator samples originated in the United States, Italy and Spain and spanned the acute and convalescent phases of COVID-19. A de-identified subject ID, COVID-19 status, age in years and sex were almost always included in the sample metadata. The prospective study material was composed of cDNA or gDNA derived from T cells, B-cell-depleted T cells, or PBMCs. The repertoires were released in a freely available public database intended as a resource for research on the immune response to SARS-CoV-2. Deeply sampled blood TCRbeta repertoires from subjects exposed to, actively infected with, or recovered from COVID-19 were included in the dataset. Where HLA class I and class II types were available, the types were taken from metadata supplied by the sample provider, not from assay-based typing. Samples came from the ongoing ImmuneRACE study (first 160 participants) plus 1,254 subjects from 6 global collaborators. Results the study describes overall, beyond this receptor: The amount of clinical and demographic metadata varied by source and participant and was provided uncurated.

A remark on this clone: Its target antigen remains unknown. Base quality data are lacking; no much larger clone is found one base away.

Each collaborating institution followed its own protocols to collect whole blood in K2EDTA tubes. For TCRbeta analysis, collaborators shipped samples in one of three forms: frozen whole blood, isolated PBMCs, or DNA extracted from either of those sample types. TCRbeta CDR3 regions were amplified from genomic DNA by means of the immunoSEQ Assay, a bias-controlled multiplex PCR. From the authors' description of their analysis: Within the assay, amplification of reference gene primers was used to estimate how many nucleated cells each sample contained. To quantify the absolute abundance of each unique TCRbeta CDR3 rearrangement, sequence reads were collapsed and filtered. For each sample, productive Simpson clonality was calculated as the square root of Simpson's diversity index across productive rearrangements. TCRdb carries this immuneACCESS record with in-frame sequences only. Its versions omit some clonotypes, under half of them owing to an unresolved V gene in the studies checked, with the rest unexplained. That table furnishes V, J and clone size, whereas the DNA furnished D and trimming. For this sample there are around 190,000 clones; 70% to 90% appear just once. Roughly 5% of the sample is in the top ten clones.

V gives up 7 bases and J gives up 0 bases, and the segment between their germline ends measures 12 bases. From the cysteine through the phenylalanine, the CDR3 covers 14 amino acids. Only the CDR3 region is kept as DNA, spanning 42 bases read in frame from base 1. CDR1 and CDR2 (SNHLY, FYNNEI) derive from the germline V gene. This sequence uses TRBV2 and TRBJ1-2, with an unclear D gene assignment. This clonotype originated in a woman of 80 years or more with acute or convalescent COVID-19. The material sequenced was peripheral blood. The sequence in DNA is TGTGCCAGCAACACTGCCGGAGCTAACTATGGCTACACCTTC. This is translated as CASNTAGANYGYTF.